This T cell receptor (beta chain) was identified in a study of cytomegalovirus exposure and HLA in healthy donors. Study-level results: The authors enumerated 150 to 200 TCR beta chains as linked to cytomegalovirus. An analysis done earlier found most TCR beta V segments productive about 87% or about 30% of the time.

Details on this clone: Its antigen remains unidentified.

V was cut by 0 bases and J by 0 bases, with 7 bases left in between. This CDR3 is 16 amino acids long. Germline loops: CDR1 SGHRS, CDR2 YFSETQ. It was with 60 Vbeta and 13 Jbeta primers that the PCR ran. The data were produced by immunoSEQ multiplex PCR, yet TCRdb's version contains in-frame clones alone and is incomplete. The sample contains about 180,000 clones, roughly 80% of which appear only once. The receptor was derived from a woman between 18 and 30 years old in good health and CMV-seropositive. Sample: PBMCs. The rearrangement links TRBV5-1 to TRBJ2-6; possibly TRBD2 for D (6 bases). CDR3 residues: CASSLDGSSGANVLTF. DNA for the CDR3: TGCGCCAGCAGCTTGGACGGGAGCTCTGGGGCCAACGTCCTGACTTTC.